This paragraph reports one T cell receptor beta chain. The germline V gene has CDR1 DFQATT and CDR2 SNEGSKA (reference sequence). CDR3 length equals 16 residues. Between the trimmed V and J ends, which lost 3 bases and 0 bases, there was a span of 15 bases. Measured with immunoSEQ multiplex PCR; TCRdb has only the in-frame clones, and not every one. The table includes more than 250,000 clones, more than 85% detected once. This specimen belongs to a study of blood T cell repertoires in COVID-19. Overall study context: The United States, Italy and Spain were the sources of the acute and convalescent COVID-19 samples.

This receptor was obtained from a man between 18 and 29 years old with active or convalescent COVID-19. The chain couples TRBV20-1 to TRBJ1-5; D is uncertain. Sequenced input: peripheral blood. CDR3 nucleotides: TGCAGTGCTAGTCACCGGGATATCTTTAGCAATCAGCCCCAGCATTTT. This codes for CSASHRDIFSNQPQHF.